This TCR beta chain is drawn from a study of shared clonotypes between healthy human individuals. Study findings and constraints: Richness estimates generally favored naive over memory subsets.

Naive CD8 cells, CD45RO-negative and positively selected for CCR7, excluded terminally differentiated effector memory CD45RA+ cells. Trimming took off 4 bases at V and 7 bases at J, with 21 bases between the two ends. The CDR3 loop spans 16 amino acids. Germline CDR1 is SGDLS and CDR2 is YYNGEE. Generated by immunoSEQ multiplex PCR, the TCRdb table keeps only in-frame clones and is missing some. The table lists about 1.9 million clones, around 93% of them singletons. Details on this clone: Antigen: not known.

This chain uses TRBV9 with TRBJ2-1, with D perhaps matching TRBD2 (5 bases). The TCR was taken from a man between 18 and 29 years old in good health. Some clones in this sample may be carry-over from other donors' samples. The sample consisted of naive CD8+ T cells from PBMCs. CDR3 sequence reads: CASSHNLAPRENEQFF. DNA for the CDR3: TGTGCCAGCAGCCATAACTTAGCCCCTAGGGAGAATGAGCAGTTCTTC.